The 9 T cell receptor beta chains below were found in one sample sequenced in a study of control samples from healthy donors and cancer patients. The repertoire was sequenced with immunoSEQ multiplex PCR; TCRdb's copy has only in-frame clones and lacks some. The table lists around 110,000 clones, 88% of them singletons. Specimen: blood. The origin of the receptors is a woman aged 70-85 years in good health.

The chain couples TRBV11-3 to TRBJ2-1; D is tentatively TRBD1 or TRBD2 (5 bases each). The CDR3 covers 16 residues. The V gene's germline CDR1 is SGHNT and CDR2 YENEEA. V lost 3 bases and J lost 0, with 12 bases in between. CDR3 region: CASSLGRDSSYNEQFF. Written as DNA, the CDR3 is TGTGCCAGCAGCTTGGGACGAGATTCCTCCTACAATGAGCAGTTCTTC.

This clone is medium-sized. This rearrangement joins TRBV7-6 to TRBJ2-7, with TRBD2 matching 14 bases. The CDR3 covers 14 residues. V lost 4 bases and J lost 6; bases outside the gene matches: 2. Germline CDR1 reads SGHVS; CDR2 reads FNYEAQ. The CDR3 region has the DNA TGTGCCAGCAGCTCGGGGACTAGCGGGGGCGAGCAGTACTTC. This encodes CASSSGTSGGEQYF.

The chain uses TRBV18 and TRBJ2-3; D uncertain. V was pared by 3 bases and J by 4 bases, with 14 bases between. Germline lookup yields CDR1 KGHSH and CDR2 LQKENI. The CDR3 extends over 15 amino acids. CDR3 in DNA: TGTGCCAGCTCACCCCTTGGGGTTCGTGCAGATACGCAGTATTTT. As protein: CASSPLGVRADTQYF.

In its sample, this clone was seen once. The chain combines TRBV4-2 with TRBJ1-6; D is ambiguous. With 3 bases removed from V and 0 bases from J, the gap between germline ends came to 12 bases. CDR3 length: 17 residues. CDR1 and CDR2 (germline): LGHNA, YNFKEQ. CDR3: CASSQSRLSSYNSPLHF. As DNA, the CDR3 is TGTGCCAGCAGCCAGTCTAGGCTCAGCTCCTATAATTCACCCCTCCACTTT.

The V and J genes are TRBV19 and TRBJ1-4; no clear D. The length of the CDR3 is 13 residues. Trimming cost V 8 bases and J 8 bases, with 15 bases left between them. The germline V gene encodes CDR1 LNHDA and CDR2 SQIVND (reference sequence). The CDR3 is CASVELPGEKLFF. CDR3 in DNA: TGTGCCAGTGTCGAGCTACCGGGGGAAAAACTGTTTTTT.

This rearrangement joins TRBV19 to TRBJ1-1, with D possibly TRBD1 on 5 matching bases. V was shortened by 9 bases and J by 1 base, with 15 bases between the two germline ends. CDR1 is LNHDA and CDR2 is SQIVND in the germline V gene (reference sequence). This CDR3 spans 14 amino acids. CDR3 loop: CASGRDGRNTEAFF. CDR3 in DNA: TGTGCCAGCGGGAGGGACGGCCGGAACACTGAAGCTTTCTTT.

CDR3 bases: TGTGCCAGCAGCGTAGCGGGGAGGGCAGAGACCCAGTACTTC. Its protein product is CASSVAGRAETQYF. The rearrangement joins TRBV9 to TRBJ2-5, with 7 bases matching TRBD2. V gave up 0 bases and J gave up 4 bases; unmatched junction bases: 3. CDR3 length equals 14 residues. The germline V gene encodes CDR1 SGDLS and CDR2 YYNGEE.

The chain recombines TRBV7-2 with TRBJ2-1, with no clear D. V was trimmed by 3 bases and J by 8 bases, leaving 8 bases between them. This CDR3 contains 12 residues. Per the germline V gene, CDR1 is SGHTA and CDR2 is FQGNSA. CDR3 in amino acids: CASSFLGYEQFF. The CDR3 region has the DNA TGTGCCAGCAGCTTCTTGGGGTATGAGCAGTTCTTC.

This rearrangement joins TRBV7-8 to TRBJ1-2; 7 nucleotides align to TRBD1. The trim removed 8 bases at V and 2 bases at J, leaving 11 bases unmatched. The CDR3 totals 15 residues. Germline V gives CDR1 SGHVS, CDR2 FQNEAQ. DNA of the CDR3: TGTGCCAGCTTAAAGGGGGCCGACTCCAACTATGGCTACACCTTC. Protein sequence: CASLKGADSNYGYTF.